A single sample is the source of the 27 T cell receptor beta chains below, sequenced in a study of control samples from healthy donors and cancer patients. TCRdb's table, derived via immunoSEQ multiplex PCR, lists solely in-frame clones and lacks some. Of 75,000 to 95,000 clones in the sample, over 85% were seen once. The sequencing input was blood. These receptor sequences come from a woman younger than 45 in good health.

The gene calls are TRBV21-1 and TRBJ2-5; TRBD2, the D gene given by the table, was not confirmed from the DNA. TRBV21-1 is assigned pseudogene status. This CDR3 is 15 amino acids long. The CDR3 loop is CASSKVAGLRETQYF. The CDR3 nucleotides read TGTGCCAGCAGCAAGGTGGCGGGATTGAGAGAGACCCAGTACTTC.

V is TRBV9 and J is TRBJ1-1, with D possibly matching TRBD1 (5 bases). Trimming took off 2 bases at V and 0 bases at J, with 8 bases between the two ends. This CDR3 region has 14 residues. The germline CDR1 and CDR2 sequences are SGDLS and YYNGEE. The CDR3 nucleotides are TGTGCCAGCAGCGTTGGGGGAATGAACACTGAAGCTTTCTTT. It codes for CASSVGGMNTEAFF.

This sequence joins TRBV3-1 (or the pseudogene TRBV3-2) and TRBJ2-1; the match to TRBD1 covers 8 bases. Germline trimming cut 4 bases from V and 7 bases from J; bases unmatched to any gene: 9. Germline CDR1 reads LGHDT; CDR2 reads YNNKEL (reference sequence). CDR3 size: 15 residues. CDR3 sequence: CASSPRQGSWNEQFF. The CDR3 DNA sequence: TGTGCCAGCAGCCCTCGACAGGGGAGTTGGAATGAGCAGTTCTTC.

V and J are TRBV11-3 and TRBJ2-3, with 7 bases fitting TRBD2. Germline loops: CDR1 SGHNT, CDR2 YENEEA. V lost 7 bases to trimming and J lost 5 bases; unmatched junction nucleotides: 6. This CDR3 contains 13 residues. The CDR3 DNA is TGTGCCAGCACCACGTCGGGGGGAGATACGCAGTATTTT. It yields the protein CASTTSGGDTQYF.

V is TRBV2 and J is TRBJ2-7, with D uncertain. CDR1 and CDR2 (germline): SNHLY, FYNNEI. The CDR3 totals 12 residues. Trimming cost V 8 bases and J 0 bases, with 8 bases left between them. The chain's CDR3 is CASWANSYEQYF. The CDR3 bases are TGTGCCAGCTGGGCTAACTCCTACGAGCAGTACTTC.

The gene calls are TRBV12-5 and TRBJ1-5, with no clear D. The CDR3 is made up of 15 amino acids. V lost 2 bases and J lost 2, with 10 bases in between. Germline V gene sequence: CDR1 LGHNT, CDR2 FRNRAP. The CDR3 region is CASGLNEGGNQPQHF. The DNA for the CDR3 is TGTGCTAGTGGTTTGAATGAGGGCGGCAATCAGCCCCAGCATTTT.

The CDR3 DNA follows: TGTGCCAGCAGTTTTCTGGGACAGGGGAGGGAAAAACTGTTTTTT. It yields the protein CASSFLGQGREKLFF. The rearrangement uses TRBV28 and TRBJ1-4; 10 bases map to TRBD1. Germline V CDR1 and CDR2: MDHEN, SYDVKM. With 3 bases clipped from V and 8 bases from J, the junction kept 6 bases outside the gene matches. CDR3 size: 15 residues.

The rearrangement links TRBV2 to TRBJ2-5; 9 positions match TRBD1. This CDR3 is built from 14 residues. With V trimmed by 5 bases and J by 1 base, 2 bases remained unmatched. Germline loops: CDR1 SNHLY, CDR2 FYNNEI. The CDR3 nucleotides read TGTGCCAGCAGTCAGGACAGGGGCCAAGAGACCCAGTACTTC. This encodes CASSQDRGQETQYF.

CDR3 nucleotide sequence: TGTGCCAGCTCACATTCGTCCGAGTTCAATGGCTACACCTTC. Amino acids: CASSHSSEFNGYTF. This chain joins TRBV18 and TRBJ1-2; no clear D gene. V was trimmed by 4 bases and J by 6 bases, leaving 15 bases between them. The CDR3 has 14 amino acids. CDR1 and CDR2 (germline): KGHSH, LQKENI.

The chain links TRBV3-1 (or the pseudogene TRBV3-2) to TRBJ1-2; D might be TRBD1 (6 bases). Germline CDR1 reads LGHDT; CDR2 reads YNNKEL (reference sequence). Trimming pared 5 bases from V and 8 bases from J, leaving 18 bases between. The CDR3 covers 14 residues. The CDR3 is CASSSTGRGGGYTF. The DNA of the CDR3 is TGTGCCAGCAGCTCCACGGGCAGGGGAGGAGGCTACACCTTC.

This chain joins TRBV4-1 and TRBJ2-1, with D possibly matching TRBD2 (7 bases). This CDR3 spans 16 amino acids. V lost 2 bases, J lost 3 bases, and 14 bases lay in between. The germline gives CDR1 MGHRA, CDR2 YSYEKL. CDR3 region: CASSQSSGDYYNEQFF. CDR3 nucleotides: TGCGCCAGCAGCCAATCATCAGGGGACTACTACAATGAGCAGTTCTTC.

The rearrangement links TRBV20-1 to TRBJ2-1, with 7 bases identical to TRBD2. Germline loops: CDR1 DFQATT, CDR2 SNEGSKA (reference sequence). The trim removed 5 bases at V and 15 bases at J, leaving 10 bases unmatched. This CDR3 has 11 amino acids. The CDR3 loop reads CSARRLALPFF. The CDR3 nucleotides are TGCAGTGCTCGGAGACTAGCCCTGCCGTTCTTC.

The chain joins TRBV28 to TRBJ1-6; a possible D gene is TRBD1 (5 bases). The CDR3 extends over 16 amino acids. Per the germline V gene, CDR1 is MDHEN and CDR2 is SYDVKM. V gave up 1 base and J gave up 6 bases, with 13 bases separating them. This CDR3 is CASSLFGGELNSPLHF. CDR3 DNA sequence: TGTGCCAGCAGTTTATTTGGGGGGGAACTTAATTCACCCCTCCACTTT.

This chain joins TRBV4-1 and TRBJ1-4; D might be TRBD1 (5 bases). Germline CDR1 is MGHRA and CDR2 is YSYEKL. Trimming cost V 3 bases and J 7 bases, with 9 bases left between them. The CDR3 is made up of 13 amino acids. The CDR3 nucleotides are TGCGCCAGCAGCCACTCAGGGAGTGAAAAACTGTTTTTT. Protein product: CASSHSGSEKLFF.

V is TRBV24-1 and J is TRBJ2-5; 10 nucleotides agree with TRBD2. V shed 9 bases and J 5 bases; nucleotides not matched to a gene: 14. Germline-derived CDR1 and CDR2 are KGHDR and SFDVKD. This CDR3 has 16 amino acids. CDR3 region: CATGGGAAGGPETQYF. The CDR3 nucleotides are TGTGCCACCGGGGGAGGGGCAGCGGGAGGGCCGGAGACCCAGTACTTC.

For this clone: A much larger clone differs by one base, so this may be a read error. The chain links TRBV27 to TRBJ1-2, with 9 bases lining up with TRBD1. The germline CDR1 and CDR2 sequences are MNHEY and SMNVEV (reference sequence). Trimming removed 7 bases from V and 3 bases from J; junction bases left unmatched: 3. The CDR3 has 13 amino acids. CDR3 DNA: TGTGCCAGCATGGGACAGGGATACTATGGCTACACCTTC. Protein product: CASMGQGYYGYTF.

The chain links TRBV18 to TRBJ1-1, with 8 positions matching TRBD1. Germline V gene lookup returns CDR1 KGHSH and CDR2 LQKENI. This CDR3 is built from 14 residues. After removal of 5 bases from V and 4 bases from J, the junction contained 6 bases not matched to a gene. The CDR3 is CASSGQGRGTEAFF. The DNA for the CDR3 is TGTGCCAGCTCAGGACAGGGTAGGGGCACTGAAGCTTTCTTT.

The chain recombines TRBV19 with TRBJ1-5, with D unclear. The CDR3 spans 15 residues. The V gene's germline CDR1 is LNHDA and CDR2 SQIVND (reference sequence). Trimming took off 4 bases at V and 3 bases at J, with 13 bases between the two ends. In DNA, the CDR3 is TGTGCCAGTAGTAGGAGTAGTCGGAACAATCAGCCCCAGCATTTT. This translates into CASSRSSRNNQPQHF.

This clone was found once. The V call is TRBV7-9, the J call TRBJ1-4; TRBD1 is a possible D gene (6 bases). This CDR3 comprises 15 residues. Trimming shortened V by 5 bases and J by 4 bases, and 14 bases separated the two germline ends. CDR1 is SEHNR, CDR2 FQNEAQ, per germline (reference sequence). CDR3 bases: TGTGCCAGCAGCGAAACAGGGACCCTTAATGAAAAACTGTTTTTT. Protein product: CASSETGTLNEKLFF.

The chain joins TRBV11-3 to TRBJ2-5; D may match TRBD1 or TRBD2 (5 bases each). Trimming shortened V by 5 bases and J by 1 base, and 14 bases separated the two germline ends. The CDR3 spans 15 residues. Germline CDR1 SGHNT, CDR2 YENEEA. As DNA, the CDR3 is TGTGCCAGCAGCAGTGGGACGGGACCCCAAGAGACCCAGTACTTC. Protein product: CASSSGTGPQETQYF.

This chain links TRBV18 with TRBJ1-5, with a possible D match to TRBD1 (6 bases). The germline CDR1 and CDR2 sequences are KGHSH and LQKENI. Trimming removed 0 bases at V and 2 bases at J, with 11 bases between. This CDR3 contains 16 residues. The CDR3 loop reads CASSPPSGAGNQPQHF. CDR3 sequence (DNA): TGTGCCAGCTCACCACCGTCGGGGGCGGGCAATCAGCCCCAGCATTTT.

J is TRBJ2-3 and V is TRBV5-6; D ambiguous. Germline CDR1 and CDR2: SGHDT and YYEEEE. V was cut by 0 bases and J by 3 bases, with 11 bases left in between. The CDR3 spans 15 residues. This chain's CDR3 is CASSLVGLYTDTQYF. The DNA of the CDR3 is TGTGCCAGCAGCTTGGTGGGGTTGTATACAGATACGCAGTATTTT.

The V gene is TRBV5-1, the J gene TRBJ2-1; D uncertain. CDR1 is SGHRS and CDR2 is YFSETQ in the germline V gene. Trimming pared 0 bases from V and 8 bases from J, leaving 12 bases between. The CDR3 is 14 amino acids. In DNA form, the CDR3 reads TGCGCCAGCAGCTTGGAAAGTAGTAGCTATGAGCAGTTCTTC. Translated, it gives CASSLESSSYEQFF.

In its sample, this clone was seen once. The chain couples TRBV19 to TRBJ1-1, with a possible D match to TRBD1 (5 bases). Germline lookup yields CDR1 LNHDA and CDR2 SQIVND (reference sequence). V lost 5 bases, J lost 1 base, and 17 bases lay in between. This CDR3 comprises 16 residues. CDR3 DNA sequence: TGTGCCAGTAGTTCGTACTCCGGGGCCCAGAACACTGAAGCTTTCTTT. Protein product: CASSSYSGAQNTEAFF. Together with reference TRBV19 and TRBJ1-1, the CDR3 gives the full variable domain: DGGITQSPKYLFRKEGQNVTLSCEQNLNHDAMYWYRQDPGQGLRLIYYSQIVNDFQKGDIAEGYSVSREKKESFPLTVTSAQKNPTAFYLCASSSYSGAQNTEAFFGQGTRLTVV.

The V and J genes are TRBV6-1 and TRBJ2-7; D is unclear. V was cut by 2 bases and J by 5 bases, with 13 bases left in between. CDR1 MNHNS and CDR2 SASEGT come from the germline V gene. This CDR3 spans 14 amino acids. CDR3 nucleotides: TGTGCCAGCAGTGAACGCTGGCTCGACGACGAGCAGTACTTC. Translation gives CASSERWLDDEQYF.

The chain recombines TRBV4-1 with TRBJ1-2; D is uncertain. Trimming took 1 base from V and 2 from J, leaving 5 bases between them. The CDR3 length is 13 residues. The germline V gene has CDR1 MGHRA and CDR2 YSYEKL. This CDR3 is CASSQGMNYGYTF. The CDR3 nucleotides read TGCGCCAGCAGCCAAGGAATGAACTATGGCTACACCTTC.

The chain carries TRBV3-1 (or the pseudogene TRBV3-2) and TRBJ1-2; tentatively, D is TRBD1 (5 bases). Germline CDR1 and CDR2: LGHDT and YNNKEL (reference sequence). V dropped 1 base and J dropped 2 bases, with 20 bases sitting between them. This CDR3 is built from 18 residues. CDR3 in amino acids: CASSQGGGRRSLNYGYTF. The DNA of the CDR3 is TGTGCCAGCAGCCAAGGGGGCGGCAGAAGGTCCCTAAACTATGGCTACACCTTC.